The 18 T cell receptor beta chains below all came from one sample that was sequenced in a study of cytomegalovirus exposure and HLA in healthy donors. Amplification used 60 Vbeta primers and 13 Jbeta primers. Assay used: immunoSEQ multiplex PCR; TCRdb lists only in-frame clones, some missing. The sample consists of over 150,000 clones, approximately 84% of them appearing once. Sequenced input: PBMCs. The source is a boy between 2 and 10 years old in good health and CMV-seronegative.

The rearrangement uses TRBV19 and TRBJ2-5; 14 bases match TRBD2. CDR3 size: 17 residues. Trimming at V came to 4 bases and at J to 7 bases, leaving 11 bases not matched to a gene. Germline CDR1 LNHDA, CDR2 SQIVND (reference sequence). This CDR3 is CASSTRLAGGLGGTQYF. The CDR3 nucleotides read TGTGCCAGTAGTACACGACTAGCGGGAGGGTTGGGGGGGACCCAGTACTTC.

The chain recombines TRBV25-1 with TRBJ1-6; unclear D gene. The CDR3 is 15 residues long. The germline CDR1 and CDR2 sequences are MGHDK and SYGVNS. Trimming shortened V by 1 base and J by 4 bases, and 8 bases separated the two germline ends. The CDR3 region is CASSEFGGYNSPLHF. The CDR3 DNA is TGTGCCAGCAGTGAATTTGGAGGGTATAATTCACCCCTCCACTTT.

The chain employs TRBV4-1 and TRBJ2-7; 10 bases map to TRBD2. The CDR3 is 17 amino acids. CDR1 MGHRA and CDR2 YSYEKL come from the germline V gene. J gave up 7 bases and V 0 bases, and 12 bases lay outside the gene matches. The CDR3 DNA sequence: TGCGCCAGCAGCCAAGAGGGTATCGGGACTAGCGCGAAGGAGCAGTACTTC. Protein sequence: CASSQEGIGTSAKEQYF.

This chain connects TRBV18 to TRBJ1-2; the match to TRBD1 covers 8 bases. V dropped 0 bases and J dropped 8; count of bases not matched to a gene: 8. The CDR3 consists of 15 residues. Germline CDR1 and CDR2: KGHSH and LQKENI. The CDR3, as DNA: TGTGCCAGCTCACCACCGTGGCAGGGGGCGCGGGGCTACACCTTC. Protein sequence: CASSPPWQGARGYTF.

The J gene is TRBJ1-1, the V gene TRBV27; tentative D call: TRBD1 (6 bases). This CDR3 spans 17 amino acids. Germline V gives CDR1 MNHEY, CDR2 SMNVEV (reference sequence). With 4 bases removed from V and 2 bases from J, the gap between germline ends came to 20 bases. The CDR3 DNA is TGTGCCAGCAGTTCACTGGGCCCTACAGGGACCAACACTGAAGCTTTCTTT. Amino acid sequence: CASSSLGPTGTNTEAFF.

The chain recombines TRBV6-5 with TRBJ1-2; the match to TRBD1 covers 7 bases. The CDR3 covers 13 residues. CDR1 MNHEY and CDR2 SVGAGI come from the germline V gene. Trimming removed 5 bases from V and 5 bases from J; junction bases left unmatched: 5. The CDR3 sequence: CASSPGQLYGYTF. Written as DNA, the CDR3 is TGTGCCAGCAGTCCGGGACAGTTGTATGGCTACACCTTC.

The chain recombines TRBV19 with TRBJ1-5; no firm D call. Germline CDR1 reads LNHDA; CDR2 reads SQIVND (reference sequence). The CDR3 runs to 14 residues. V was trimmed by 3 bases and J by 4 bases, leaving 10 bases between them. The DNA of the CDR3 is TGTGCCAGTAGTATTTTGTCGGTTAATCAGCCCCAGCATTTT. It is translated as CASSILSVNQPQHF.

This chain connects TRBV28 to TRBJ2-7; 9 bases agree with TRBD1. The ends lost 6 bases at V and 3 bases at J; junction bases unmatched: 9. Per germline, CDR1 MDHEN and CDR2 SYDVKM. This CDR3 has 15 residues. The DNA for the CDR3 is TGTGCCAGCAGCCCACTGGGACAGGGAATCTACGAGCAGTACTTC. As protein: CASSPLGQGIYEQYF.

This chain uses TRBV10-3 with TRBJ2-1, with TRBD2 matching over 8 bases. This CDR3 is 17 amino acids long. The germline gives CDR1 ENHRY, CDR2 SYGVKD. J gave up 3 bases and V 3 bases, and 10 bases lay outside the gene matches. The CDR3 is CAISEGRSGSHYNEQFF. The CDR3, as DNA: TGTGCCATCAGTGAAGGAAGAAGCGGGAGCCACTACAATGAGCAGTTCTTC.

The J gene is TRBJ2-1, the V gene TRBV27; maybe TRBD2 (6 bases). CDR1 and CDR2 (germline): MNHEY, SMNVEV (reference sequence). V lost 4 bases and J lost 4, with 8 bases in between. This CDR3 contains 13 residues. The CDR3 region has the DNA TGTGCCAGCAGTTGGGACTTTTACAATGAGCAGTTCTTC. Its translation: CASSWDFYNEQFF.

The chain employs TRBV5-1 and TRBJ2-5; 12 bases map to TRBD2. The CDR3 covers 16 residues. V was clipped by 4 bases and J by 5 bases; unmatched bases: 9. The germline gives CDR1 SGHRS, CDR2 YFSETQ. CDR3 DNA: TGCGCCAGCAGCCCCCGACTAGCGGGAGCGGGTGAGACCCAGTACTTC. Encoded protein: CASSPRLAGAGETQYF.

This chain connects TRBV27 to TRBJ1-5, with D possibly TRBD1 on 5 matching bases. Germline CDR1 MNHEY, CDR2 SMNVEV (reference sequence). Trimming removed 5 bases from V and 4 bases from J, with 12 bases in between. The CDR3 consists of 14 residues. DNA of the CDR3: TGTGCCAGCAGTACGGGACTCGGGAATCAGCCCCAGCATTTT. Protein: CASSTGLGNQPQHF.

This sequence joins TRBV5-6 and TRBJ1-1; D perhaps matches TRBD1 (5 bases). Looked up from germline, CDR1 is SGHDT and CDR2 is YYEEEE. This CDR3 is built from 15 residues. V was cut by 0 bases and J by 1 base, with 10 bases left in between. The CDR3 protein is CASSLVLGGNTEAFF. CDR3 nucleotides: TGTGCCAGCAGCTTGGTACTGGGGGGGAACACTGAAGCTTTCTTT.

In the case of this clone: The DNA is omitted, as the CDR3 cannot be located on it reliably, and the CDR3 follows TCRdb's listing. The gene calls are TRBV15 and TRBJ2-7; whether TRBD1, the table's D call, matches the DNA was not checked. The length of the CDR3 is 15 amino acids, counting both ends. Germline CDR1 LNHNV, CDR2 YYDKDF (reference sequence). CDR3 sequence: CATSSSGQSPYEQYF.

The chain uses TRBV14 and TRBJ2-7; 7 nucleotides match TRBD1. The CDR3 has 14 amino acids. Germline loops: CDR1 SGHDN, CDR2 FVKESK. J was trimmed by 3 bases and V by 1 base; bases with no gene match: 3. CDR3 in DNA: TGTGCCAGCAGCCAAGCGGACAGGCACTACGAGCAGTACTTC. This translates into CASSQADRHYEQYF.

The chain has TRBV6-5 and TRBJ2-7; TRBD2 aligns across 8 bases. The CDR3 is made up of 15 amino acids. The V gene end was trimmed by 5 bases and the J gene end by 3 bases; junction bases not matched to a gene: 9. Germline values: CDR1 MNHEY, CDR2 SVGAGI. The CDR3 coding sequence is TGTGCCAGCAGTCCTCGTGCTAGCGGGTTCTACGAGCAGTACTTC. Residues: CASSPRASGFYEQYF.

The chain uses TRBV27 and TRBJ2-7, with D possibly TRBD2 on 5 matching bases. Germline-derived CDR1 and CDR2 are MNHEY and SMNVEV (reference sequence). With 7 bases removed from V and 0 bases from J, the gap between germline ends came to 19 bases. The CDR3 contains 16 residues. CDR3 nucleotides: TGTGCCAGCATTTCCCGAATAACTGGGAGCTCCTACGAGCAGTACTTC. It specifies CASISRITGSSYEQYF.

This clone was observed a single time. The chain's CDR3 is CASSTGTRGFGYGYTF. CDR3 nucleotide sequence: TGCGCCAGCAGCACAGGGACAAGAGGGTTTGGCTATGGCTACACCTTC. The chain carries TRBV5-1 and TRBJ1-2, with D possibly being TRBD1 (6 bases). V was clipped by 4 bases and J by 4 bases, with 20 bases between them. Germline CDR1 and CDR2: SGHRS and YFSETQ. The CDR3 is 16 amino acids.